What follows describes a single T cell receptor beta chain. As yet, its antigen is unknown. This specimen comes from a study of T cells in Graves' hyperthyroidism and ophthalmopathy. Broader study findings: Expanded thyroid clonotypes (above 0.001) were mostly also found in blood.

It was RNA transcripts that yielded the amplified TCR beta CDR3 regions. TCR CDR3 regions were first amplified by RT-PCR with HTBI primers. TCRdb independently ran MiXCR on the multiplex PCR reads; one entry per CDR3 protein. The data show a few hundred thousand distinct CDR3 sequences, 15% to 20% seen once. Looked up from germline, CDR1 is ENHRY and CDR2 is SYGVKD. CDR3 length equals 15 residues. Unmatched junction bases numbered 4, after V lost 8 bases and J lost 4 bases. Patients showing uncontrolled infection, other autoimmune disease, pregnancy or lactation were ineligible. Thyroid ultrasound, orbital computed tomography, clinical symptoms, and serum thyroxine and TRAb underpinned diagnoses. Around 10 ml of fresh peripheral blood supplied the PBMCs.

Sequencing input: blood. V and J are TRBV10-3 and TRBJ2-1, with 14 bases that match TRBD2. The receptor comes from a woman in her 30s with Graves' ophthalmopathy. CDR3 coding DNA: TGTGCCATCGGGGGACTAGCGGGAGTTTACAATGAGCAGTTCTTC. Its translation is CAIGGLAGVYNEQFF.